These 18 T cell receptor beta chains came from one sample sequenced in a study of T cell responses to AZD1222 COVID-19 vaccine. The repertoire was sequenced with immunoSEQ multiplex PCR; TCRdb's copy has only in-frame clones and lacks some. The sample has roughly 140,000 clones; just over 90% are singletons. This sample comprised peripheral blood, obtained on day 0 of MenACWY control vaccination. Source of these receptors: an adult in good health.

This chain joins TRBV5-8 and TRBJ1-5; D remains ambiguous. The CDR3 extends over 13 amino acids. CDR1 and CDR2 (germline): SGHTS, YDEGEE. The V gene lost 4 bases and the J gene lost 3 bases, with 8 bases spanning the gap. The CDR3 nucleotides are TGTGCCAGCAGCGGTCAGATCAATCAGCCCCAGCATTTT. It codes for CASSGQINQPQHF.

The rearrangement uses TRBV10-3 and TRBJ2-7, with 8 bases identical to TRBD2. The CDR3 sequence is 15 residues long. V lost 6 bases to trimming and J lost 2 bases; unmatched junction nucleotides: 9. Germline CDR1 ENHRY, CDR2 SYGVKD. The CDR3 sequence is CAIREVAGLTYEQYF. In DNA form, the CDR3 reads TGTGCCATCAGGGAGGTAGCGGGGCTGACCTACGAGCAGTACTTC.

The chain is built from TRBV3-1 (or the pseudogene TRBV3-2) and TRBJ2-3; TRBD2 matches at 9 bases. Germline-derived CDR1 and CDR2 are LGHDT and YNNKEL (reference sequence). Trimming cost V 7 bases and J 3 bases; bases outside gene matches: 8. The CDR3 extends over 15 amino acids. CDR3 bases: TGTGCCAGCATAGGAGCGGGGGGAGGGACAGATACGCAGTATTTT. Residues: CASIGAGGGTDTQYF.

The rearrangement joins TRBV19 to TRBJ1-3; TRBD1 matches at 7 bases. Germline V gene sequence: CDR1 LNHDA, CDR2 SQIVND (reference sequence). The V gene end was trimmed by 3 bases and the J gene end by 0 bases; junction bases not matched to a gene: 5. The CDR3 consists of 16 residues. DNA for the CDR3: TGTGCCAGTAGTATCCAGGGACAGATCTCTGGAAACACCATATATTTT. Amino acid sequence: CASSIQGQISGNTIYF. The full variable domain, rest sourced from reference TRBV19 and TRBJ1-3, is DGGITQSPKYLFRKEGQNVTLSCEQNLNHDAMYWYRQDPGQGLRLIYYSQIVNDFQKGDIAEGYSVSREKKESFPLTVTSAQKNPTAFYLCASSIQGQISGNTIYFGEGSWLTVV.

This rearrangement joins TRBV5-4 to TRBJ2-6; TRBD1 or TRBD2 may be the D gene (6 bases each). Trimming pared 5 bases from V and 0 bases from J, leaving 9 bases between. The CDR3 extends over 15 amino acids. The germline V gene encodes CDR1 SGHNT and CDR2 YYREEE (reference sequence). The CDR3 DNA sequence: TGTGCCAGCAGAGGAGGGGGCTCTGGGGCCAACGTCCTGACTTTC. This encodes CASRGGGSGANVLTF.

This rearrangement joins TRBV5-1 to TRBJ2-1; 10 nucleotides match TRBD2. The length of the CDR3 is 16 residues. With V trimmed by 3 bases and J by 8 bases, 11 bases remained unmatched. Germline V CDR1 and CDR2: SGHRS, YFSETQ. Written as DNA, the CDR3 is TGCGCCAGCAGCTGGGGGCTAGCGGGAGTGGTCCATGAGCAGTTCTTC. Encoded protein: CASSWGLAGVVHEQFF.

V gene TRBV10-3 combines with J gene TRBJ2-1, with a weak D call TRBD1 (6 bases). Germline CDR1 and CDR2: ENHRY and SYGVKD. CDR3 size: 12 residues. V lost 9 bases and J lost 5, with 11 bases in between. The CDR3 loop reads CAIYTGNNEQFF. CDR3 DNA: TGTGCCATATATACAGGGAACAATGAGCAGTTCTTC.

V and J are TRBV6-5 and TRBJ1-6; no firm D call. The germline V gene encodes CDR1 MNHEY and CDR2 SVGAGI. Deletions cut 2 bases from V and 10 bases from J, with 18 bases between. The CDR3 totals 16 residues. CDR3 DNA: TGTGCCAGCAGTTACCTACAAACCATTCATGGCTCACCCCTCCACTTT. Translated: CASSYLQTIHGSPLHF.

The chain's CDR3 is CASSQDALQGNEQFF. In nucleotides, the CDR3 is TGTGCCAGCAGCCAAGATGCCCTCCAGGGGAATGAGCAGTTCTTC. The V call is TRBV3-1 (or the pseudogene TRBV3-2), the J call TRBJ2-1; perhaps TRBD1 as D (6 bases). The germline gives CDR1 LGHDT, CDR2 YNNKEL (reference sequence). This CDR3 contains 15 residues. Trimming left V 0 bases short and J 7 bases short, with 13 bases between.

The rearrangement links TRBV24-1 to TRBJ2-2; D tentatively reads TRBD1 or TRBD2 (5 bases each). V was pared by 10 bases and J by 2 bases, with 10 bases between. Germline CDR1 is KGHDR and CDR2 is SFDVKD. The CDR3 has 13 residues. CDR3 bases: TGTGCCACTAAGGGGACCAACACCGGGGAGCTGTTTTTT. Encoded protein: CATKGTNTGELFF.

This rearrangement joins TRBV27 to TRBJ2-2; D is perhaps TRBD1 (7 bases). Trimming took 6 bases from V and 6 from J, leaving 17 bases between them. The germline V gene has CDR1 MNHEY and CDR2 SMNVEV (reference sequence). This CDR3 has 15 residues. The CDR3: CASRRDSILAGELFF. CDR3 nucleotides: TGTGCCAGCAGGCGGGACAGCATCCTTGCCGGGGAGCTGTTTTTT.

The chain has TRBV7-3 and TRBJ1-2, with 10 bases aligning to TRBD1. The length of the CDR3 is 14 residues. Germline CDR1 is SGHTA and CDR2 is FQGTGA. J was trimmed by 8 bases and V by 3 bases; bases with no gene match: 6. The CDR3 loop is CASSLSGTGDGYTF. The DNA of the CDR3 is TGTGCCAGCAGCTTGTCCGGGACAGGGGACGGCTACACCTTC.

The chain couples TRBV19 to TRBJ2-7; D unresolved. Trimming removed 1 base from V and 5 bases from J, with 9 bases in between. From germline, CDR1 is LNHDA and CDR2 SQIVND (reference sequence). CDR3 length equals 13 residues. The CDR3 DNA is TGTGCCAGTAGTATAGTAATGGCTGACGAGCAGTACTTC. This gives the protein CASSIVMADEQYF.

CDR3 DNA sequence: TGTGCCAGCAGCCTGATACCCGCCTCGGGACGCAAGAGCTCCTATAATTCACCCCTCCACTTT. Translation gives CASSLIPASGRKSSYNSPLHF. The rearrangement joins TRBV3-1 (or the pseudogene TRBV3-2) to TRBJ1-6, with TRBD1 as a possible D gene (5 bases). The V end lost 4 bases, the J end lost 0 bases, and 25 bases lay between the germline ends. Germline loops: CDR1 LGHDT, CDR2 YNNKEL (reference sequence). CDR3 length equals 21 residues.

For the CDR3, the DNA is TGTGCCAGTAGTATAGGCGGACAGGGGGGATTCGAGCAGTACTTC. This sequence encodes CASSIGGQGGFEQYF. The chain carries TRBV19 and TRBJ2-7; 10 nucleotides match TRBD1. The CDR3 has 15 residues. CDR1 and CDR2 (germline): LNHDA, SQIVND (reference sequence). J was trimmed by 6 bases and V by 1 base; bases with no gene match: 6.

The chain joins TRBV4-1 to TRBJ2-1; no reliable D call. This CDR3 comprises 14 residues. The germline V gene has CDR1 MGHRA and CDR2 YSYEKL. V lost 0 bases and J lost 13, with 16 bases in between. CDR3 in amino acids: CASSQDFLRRKQFF. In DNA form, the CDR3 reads TGCGCCAGCAGCCAAGATTTTTTACGGCGGAAACAGTTCTTC.

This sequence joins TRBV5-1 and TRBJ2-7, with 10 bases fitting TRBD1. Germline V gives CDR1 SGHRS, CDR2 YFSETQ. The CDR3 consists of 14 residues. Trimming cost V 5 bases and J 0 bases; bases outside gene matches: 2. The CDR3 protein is CASRGTGDSYEQYF. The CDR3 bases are TGCGCCAGCAGGGGGACAGGGGACTCCTACGAGCAGTACTTC. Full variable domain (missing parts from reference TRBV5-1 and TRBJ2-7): KAGVTQTPRYLIKTRGQQVTLSCSPISGHRSVSWYQQTPGQGLQFLFEYFSETQRNKGNFPGRFSGRQFSNSRSEMNVSTLELGDSALYLCASRGTGDSYEQYFGPGTRLTVT.

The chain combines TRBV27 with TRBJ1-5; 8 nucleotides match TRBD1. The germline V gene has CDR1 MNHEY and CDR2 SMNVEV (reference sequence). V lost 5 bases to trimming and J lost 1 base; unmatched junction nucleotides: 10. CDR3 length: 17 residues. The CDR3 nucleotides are TGTGCCAGCAGTAGAAGTCACAGGGGGGGGAGCAATCAGCCCCAGCATTTT. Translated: CASSRSHRGGSNQPQHF.